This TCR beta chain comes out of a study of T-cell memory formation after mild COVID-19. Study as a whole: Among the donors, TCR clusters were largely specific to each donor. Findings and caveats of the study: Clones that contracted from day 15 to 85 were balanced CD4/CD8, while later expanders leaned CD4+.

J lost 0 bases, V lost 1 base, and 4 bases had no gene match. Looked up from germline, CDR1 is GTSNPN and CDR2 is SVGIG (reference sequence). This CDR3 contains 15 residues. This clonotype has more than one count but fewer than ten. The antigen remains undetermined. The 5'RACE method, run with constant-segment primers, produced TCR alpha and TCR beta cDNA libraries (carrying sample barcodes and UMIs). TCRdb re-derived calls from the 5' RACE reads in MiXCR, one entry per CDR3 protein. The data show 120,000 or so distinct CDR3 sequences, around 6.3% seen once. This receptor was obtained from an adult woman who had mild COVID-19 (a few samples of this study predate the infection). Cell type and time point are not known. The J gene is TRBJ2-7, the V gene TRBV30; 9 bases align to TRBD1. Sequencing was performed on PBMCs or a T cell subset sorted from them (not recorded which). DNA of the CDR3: TGTGCCTGGAGTGCGGGGACAGGGAGCTCCTACGAGCAGTACTTC. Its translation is CAWSAGTGSSYEQYF.